What follows describes a single T cell receptor beta chain. The CDR3 sequence is 20 residues long. The germline CDR1 and CDR2 sequences are SGHVS and FQNEAQ. With 1 base clipped from V and 6 bases from J, the junction kept 17 bases outside the gene matches. It was with unique molecular identifiers that the TCRbeta library was prepared. In TCRdb, the PCR reads were re-called with MiXCR into one record per CDR3 protein. The profile shows 700,000 to 850,000 distinct CDR3 sequences, 16% of them singletons. The data are from a study of T-cell reconstitution after alpha-beta-depleted transplantation in children.

The chain joins TRBV7-8 to TRBJ2-1, with 11 bases that match TRBD2. This sequence was found in a male patient younger than 18 who had a stem cell transplant for acute lymphoblastic leukemia, so the T cells may come from the graft donor. Specimen: PBMCs, mostly from graft donor cells, collected 360 days after TCRalphabeta/CD19-depleted stem cell transplant. CDR3 loop: CASSLGLLLNPSGRSNEQFF. Written as DNA, the CDR3 is TGTGCCAGCAGCTTAGGTTTATTGCTGAACCCTAGCGGGAGGAGCAATGAGCAGTTCTTC.